Listed here are 5 T cell receptor beta chains from one sample, sequenced in a study of blood T cell repertoires in COVID-19 (dated by TCRdb to 2020 to 2022). The library was made by the immunoSEQ multiplex PCR assay. TCRdb provides this immuneACCESS table in a form limited to in-frame rearrangements. Some clones are lacking; in checked studies, under half of them reflect an unresolved V gene, and why the rest are absent is not known. The sample records 130,000 to 150,000 clones, under 85% of which are singletons. In total, the top ten clones hold approximately 9.5% of the sample. Sequencing input: peripheral blood. The receptors were gathered from a woman older than 75 in a cohort sampled during active or convalescent COVID-19.

V and J are TRBV4-2 and TRBJ1-5; no reliable D call. V gave up 5 bases and J gave up 4 bases, with 6 bases separating them. This CDR3 has 12 amino acids. Per the germline V gene, CDR1 is LGHNA and CDR2 is YNFKEQ. For the CDR3, the DNA is TGTGCCAGCAGCACACAGAATCAGCCCCAGCATTTT. Protein: CASSTQNQPQHF.

The chain couples TRBV5-4 to TRBJ1-1; 10 bases are shared with TRBD1. Trimming cost V 4 bases and J 3 bases; bases outside gene matches: 6. In germline, CDR1 is SGHNT, CDR2 YYREEE (reference sequence). This CDR3 is built from 15 residues. The CDR3 loop reads CASSRDRGWDTEAFF. The CDR3 DNA reads as TGTGCCAGCAGCCGGGACAGGGGTTGGGACACTGAAGCTTTCTTT.

The gene calls are TRBV5-1 and TRBJ2-5; TRBD2 is a possible D gene (5 bases). V shed 0 bases and J shed 5 bases, with 11 bases lying between them. CDR1 is SGHRS, CDR2 YFSETQ, per germline. The CDR3 covers 14 residues. The CDR3 protein is CASSLAEGSETQYF. The CDR3 DNA reads as TGCGCCAGCAGCTTGGCCGAGGGCTCGGAGACCCAGTACTTC.

This chain uses TRBV12-3 or TRBV12-4 with TRBJ1-2, with D perhaps matching TRBD1 (5 bases). The CDR3 extends over 13 amino acids. V was pared by 5 bases and J by 5 bases, with 12 bases between. This CDR3 is CASSRRGGYGYTF. DNA of the CDR3: TGTGCCAGCAGTCGGAGGGGTGGGTATGGCTACACCTTC.

The V and J genes are TRBV6-5 and TRBJ1-1; D unresolved. The ends were cut back, 0 bases at V and 3 bases at J, with 14 bases in the middle. Germline V gene data show CDR1 as MNHEY and CDR2 as SVGAGI. CDR3 length: 16 residues. The CDR3 bases are TGTGCCAGCAGTTACTCCCGGGGAGGGAGGGACACTGAAGCTTTCTTT. Its translation: CASSYSRGGRDTEAFF.